The table lists the clone carrying this T cell receptor beta chain with many counts. Antigen specificity is unknown. This sample stems from a study of T cells in Graves' hyperthyroidism and ophthalmopathy. General study results and limits: Blood also contained most expanded thyroid clonotypes above 0.001.

Thyroid ultrasound, orbital computed tomography, clinical symptoms, and serum thyroxine and TRAb underpinned diagnoses. V was pared by 2 bases and J by 5 bases, with 7 bases of the junction left unmatched. CDR3 size: 15 residues. The germline V gene has CDR1 SGDLS and CDR2 YYNGEE. Amplification of TCR beta CDR3 regions used RNA as the template. TCR CDR3 underwent first-round RT-PCR with the HTBI primer set. One entry per CDR3 protein results from TCRdb running MiXCR on the multiplex PCR reads. The sample yields about 500,000 distinct CDR3 sequences, around 50% seen once. This receptor was identified in an adult woman with Graves' disease, either hyperthyroidism or ophthalmopathy (not recorded which). The chain has TRBV9 and TRBJ1-2, with 9 bases identical to TRBD1. The sequencing sample was made of peripheral blood or thyroid tissue (not recorded which). CDR3 nucleotide sequence: TGTGCCAGCAGCGTCGCCGGGACAGGGAAGTATGGCTACACCTTC. Translation: CASSVAGTGKYGYTF.